The rows below give T cell receptor beta chains drawn from one sample of a study of T cell responses to AZD1222 COVID-19 vaccine. Clones were sequenced by immunoSEQ multiplex PCR, and TCRdb holds only the in-frame ones, with some missing. The repertoire holds fewer than 250,000 clones, with almost 95% as singletons. The source material was peripheral blood, sampled on day 0 of AZD1222 vaccination. The source of these receptors is an adult in good health. CDR3s include the opening cysteine and the closing phenylalanine or tryptophan. The order of the fields is J gene, CDR3 length, D gene, clone size, V gene, CDR3 protein, CDR3 DNA. D genes are given only for firm matches. Clone size is stated in some rows and not others, as once, few, many or a class when expanded.

>TRBJ1-1|14|-|-|TRBV19
CASSIGGGATEAFF
TGTGCCAGTAGTATAGGGGGAGGGGCCACTGAAGCTTTCTTT
>TRBJ1-3|14|-|-|TRBV7-2
CASSPGTNGNTIYF
TGTGCCAGCAGCCCGGGGACTAATGGAAACACCATATATTTT
>TRBJ1-5|11|-|once|TRBV28
CASSSTTPEDF
TGTGCCAGCAGCTCCACCACCCCCGAGGATTTT
>TRBJ1-1|13|-|-|TRBV27
CASSLGGNTEAFF
TGTGCCAGCAGTTTGGGGGGGAACACTGAAGCTTTCTTT
>TRBJ2-2|16|-|-|TRBV7-9
CASSPPGHRSTGELFF
TGTGCCTCGTCCCCCCCGGGACACCGATCCACCGGGGAGCTGTTTTTT
>TRBJ2-2|15|-|-|TRBV24-1
CATSDWTVNTGELFF
TGTGCCACCAGTGACTGGACTGTAAACACCGGGGAGCTGTTTTTT
>TRBJ2-5|13|-|-|TRBV5-1
CASSWGSQETQYF
TGCGCCAGCAGCTGGGGGAGTCAAGAGACCCAGTACTTC
>TRBJ1-6|13|TRBD1|-|TRBV7-9
CAGGTEYNSPLHF
TGTGCCGGGGGGACAGAATATAATTCACCCCTCCACTTT
>TRBJ1-2|14|-|-|TRBV11-2
CASSLAAWRGGYTF
TGTGCCAGCAGCTTAGCAGCGTGGAGAGGTGGCTACACCTTC
>TRBJ1-1|13|-|-|TRBV28
CASSLSSYTEAFF
TGTGCCAGCAGTTTATCAAGTTACACTGAAGCTTTCTTT
>TRBJ1-5|13|TRBD1|-|TRBV19
CASRMTGRQPQHF
TGTGCCAGTAGAATGACAGGGCGGCAGCCCCAGCATTTT
>TRBJ1-5|15|-|-|TRBV27
CASSLLGDSNQPQHF
TGTGCCAGCAGTCTCCTAGGAGATAGCAATCAGCCCCAGCATTTT
>TRBJ2-3|15|-|-|TRBV7-8
CASSLMGRRTDTQYF
TGTGCCAGCAGCTTGATGGGACGGAGGACAGATACGCAGTATTTT
>TRBJ1-5|14|TRBD1|-|TRBV27
CASSGRQGGQPQHF
TGTGCCAGCAGTGGACGACAGGGGGGGCAGCCCCAGCATTTT
>TRBJ1-5|15|-|few|TRBV4-1
CASSQEEGRNQPQHF
TGCGCCAGCAGCCAAGAGGAAGGACGCAATCAGCCCCAGCATTTT
>TRBJ2-1|14|TRBD2|-|TRBV7-2
CASSRPGGNNEQFF
TGTGCCAGCTCCCGGCCGGGGGGTAACAATGAGCAGTTCTTC
>TRBJ1-2|16|-|-|TRBV28
CASKRGGVNSNYGYTF
TGTGCCAGCAAACGGGGAGGGGTTAATTCTAACTATGGCTACACCTTC
>TRBJ2-3|16|TRBD2|-|TRBV11-1
CASSLDPSGGTDTQYF
TGTGCCAGCAGCTTAGACCCTAGCGGGGGCACAGATACGCAGTATTTT
>TRBJ1-1|13|-|-|TRBV7-3
CASRTEMNTEAFF
TGTGCCAGCAGGACGGAGATGAACACTGAAGCTTTCTTT
>TRBJ1-1|13|-|-|TRBV12-3/TRBV12-4
CASSSGPDTEAFF
TGTGCCAGCAGTTCGGGGCCGGACACTGAAGCTTTCTTT
>TRBJ2-1|15|TRBD2|-|TRBV11-2
CASSLERLAGVLSFF
TGTGCCAGCAGCTTAGAACGGCTAGCGGGGGTCCTATCGTTCTTC
>TRBJ1-1|11|-|-|TRBV20-1
CSAIRWTEAFF
TGCAGTGCGATAAGATGGACTGAAGCTTTCTTT
>TRBJ1-1|15|-|-|TRBV4-1
CASSHLLRDDTEAFF
TGCGCCAGCAGCCATTTACTCAGGGACGACACTGAAGCTTTCTTT
>TRBJ1-1|14|TRBD1|-|TRBV7-9
CASSRTTGAPEAFF
TGTGCCAGCAGCCGCACGACAGGGGCCCCTGAAGCTTTCTTT
>TRBJ1-3|15|-|-|TRBV3-1/TRBV3-2
CASSKDTRSGNTIYF
TGTGCCAGCAGCAAGGACACCCGCTCTGGAAACACCATATATTTT
>TRBJ1-1|15|-|few|TRBV6-2/TRBV6-3
CASTPGRVIVTEAFF
TGTGCCAGCACCCCCGGCAGGGTGATAGTCACTGAAGCTTTCTTT
>TRBJ1-1|14|-|-|TRBV3-1/TRBV3-2
CASSQSGSDTEAFF
TGTGCCAGCAGCCAGTCTGGGTCAGACACTGAAGCTTTCTTT
>TRBJ1-1|15|TRBD1|-|TRBV7-9
CASSPRTGGEAEAFF
TGTGCCAGCAGCCCCCGGACAGGGGGGGAGGCTGAAGCTTTCTTT
>TRBJ1-1|14|-|-|TRBV7-2
CASTVQGMNTEAFF
TGTGCCAGCACCGTACAGGGAATGAACACTGAAGCTTTCTTT
>TRBJ2-3|16|TRBD2|-|TRBV9
CASSAALAVVSSTQYF
TGTGCCAGCAGCGCAGCGCTAGCGGTAGTAAGTAGTACGCAGTATTTT
>TRBJ2-1|17|-|once|TRBV29-1
CSVAKPTTGTGRWEQFF
TGCAGCGTTGCAAAGCCGACTACCGGGACGGGGCGTTGGGAGCAGTTCTTC
>TRBJ1-6|14|-|-|TRBV14
CASSLTRGNSPLHF
TGTGCCAGCAGCCTGACTAGAGGAAATTCACCCCTCCACTTT
>TRBJ2-7|14|-|-|TRBV11-2
CASSLDRSGASGYF
TGTGCCAGCAGCTTAGATCGGAGTGGGGCCAGTGGGTACTTC
>TRBJ2-2|12|-|-|TRBV19
CASGSGAGELFF
TGTGCCAGTGGATCGGGCGCCGGGGAGCTGTTTTTT
>TRBJ1-2|15|-|-|TRBV3-1/TRBV3-2
CASSQDTGTYYGYTF
TGTGCCAGCAGCCAAGACACCGGGACCTACTATGGCTACACCTTC
>TRBJ1-2|15|TRBD1|-|TRBV6-5
CASSLRTGGLFGYTF
TGTGCCAGCAGTTTACGGACAGGGGGCCTCTTTGGCTACACCTTC
>TRBJ1-1|13|-|-|TRBV19
CASALGRNTEAFF
TGTGCCAGTGCCTTGGGGCGGAACACTGAAGCTTTCTTT
>TRBJ2-7|16|-|-|TRBV19
CASTKSGASSSYEQYF
TGTGCCAGTACGAAATCGGGGGCCTCGAGCTCCTACGAGCAGTACTTC
>TRBJ1-1|13|-|-|TRBV14
CASSRQVWTEAFF
TGTGCCAGCAGCAGACAGGTATGGACTGAAGCTTTCTTT
>TRBJ1-1|16|-|-|TRBV4-2
CASSQLQQYMNTEAFF
TGTGCCAGCAGCCAACTTCAACAGTACATGAACACTGAAGCTTTCTTT
>TRBJ2-7|18|TRBD2|-|TRBV30
CAWSVEEVSGAVIKEQYF
TGTGCCTGGAGTGTCGAGGAGGTTAGCGGGGCGGTGATTAAGGAGCAGTACTTC
>TRBJ1-5|14|-|-|TRBV5-8
CASSLFKNNQPQHF
TGTGCCAGCAGCTTGTTTAAAAACAATCAGCCCCAGCATTTT
>TRBJ1-1|13|TRBD1|-|TRBV11-3
CASSTTGATEAFF
TGTGCCAGCAGCACGACAGGGGCGACTGAAGCTTTCTTT
>TRBJ1-2|15|TRBD1|-|TRBV9
CASSLQGTLVGGYTF
TGTGCCAGCAGCCTACAGGGGACTCTTGTCGGTGGCTACACCTTC
>TRBJ1-1|15|TRBD1|once|TRBV18
CASSPTGGEGTEAFF
TGTGCCAGCTCACCAACAGGGGGCGAGGGGACTGAAGCTTTCTTT
>TRBJ2-4|13|-|few|TRBV6-4
CASSGTGGDIQYF
TGTGCCAGCAGTGGGACAGGAGGGGACATTCAGTACTTC
>TRBJ1-2|14|-|once|TRBV6-5
CASTMGRGNYGYTF
TGTGCCAGCACAATGGGACGGGGAAACTATGGCTACACCTTC
>TRBJ2-3|13|-|-|TRBV5-1
CASSPEGTDTQYF
TGCGCCAGCAGCCCGGAGGGCACAGATACGCAGTATTTT
>TRBJ1-3|18|-|once|TRBV9
CASSVGPSARSSGNTIYF
TGTGCCAGCAGCGTAGGTCCGTCCGCGCGGAGCTCTGGAAACACCATATATTTT
>TRBJ2-7|12|TRBD1|-|TRBV29-1
CSVSGTAPEQYF
TGCAGCGTATCCGGGACAGCGCCCGAGCAGTACTTC
>TRBJ1-5|13|-|-|TRBV29-1
CSVVHGEGQPQHF
TGCAGCGTCGTTCATGGTGAGGGACAGCCCCAGCATTTT
>TRBJ2-1|15|-|-|TRBV5-8
CASSLDSGTYNEQFF
TGTGCCAGCAGCTTGGATTCAGGGACCTACAATGAGCAGTTCTTC
>TRBJ1-2|14|TRBD1|-|TRBV6-5
CASSLGGVPGGYTF
TGTGCCAGCAGTTTAGGGGGCGTCCCGGGTGGCTACACCTTC
>TRBJ1-1|16|-|-|TRBV4-1
CASSQDWAGQDTEAFF
TGCGCCAGCAGCCAAGATTGGGCGGGGCAGGACACTGAAGCTTTCTTT
>TRBJ1-1|12|-|-|TRBV3-1/TRBV3-2
CASSQEGLEAFF
TGTGCCAGCAGCCAAGAAGGATTGGAAGCTTTCTTT
>TRBJ1-1|12|-|-|TRBV3-1/TRBV3-2
CASSQSPVEAFF
TGTGCCAGCAGCCAAAGCCCCGTAGAAGCTTTCTTT
>TRBJ1-2|15|TRBD1|-|TRBV19
CASWAGTVTNYGYTF
TGTGCCAGTTGGGCCGGGACAGTGACTAACTATGGCTACACCTTC
>TRBJ1-2|13|-|-|TRBV12-3/TRBV12-4
CASSLSPTGGYTF
TGTGCCAGCAGTTTATCACCGACCGGTGGCTACACCTTC
>TRBJ1-5|17|TRBD1|once|TRBV7-9
CASSLPPLGGVNQPQHF
TGTGCCAGCAGCCTACCCCCATTAGGGGGCGTCAATCAGCCCCAGCATTTT